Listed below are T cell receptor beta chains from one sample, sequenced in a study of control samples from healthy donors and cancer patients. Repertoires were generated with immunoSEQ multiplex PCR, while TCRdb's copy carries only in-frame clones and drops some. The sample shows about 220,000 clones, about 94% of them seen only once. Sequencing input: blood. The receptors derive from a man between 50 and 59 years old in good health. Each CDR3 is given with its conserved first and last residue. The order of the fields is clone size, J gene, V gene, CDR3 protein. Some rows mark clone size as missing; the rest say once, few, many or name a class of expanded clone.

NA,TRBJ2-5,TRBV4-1,CASSQGGAGETQYF
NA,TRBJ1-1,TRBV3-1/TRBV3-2,CASSQGRTGFEAFF
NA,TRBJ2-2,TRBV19,CASSKGRGLAGGPTGELFF
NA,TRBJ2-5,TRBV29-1,CSVETTGHGETQYF
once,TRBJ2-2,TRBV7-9,CASSPGSLSTGELFF
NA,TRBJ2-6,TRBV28,CASTLGGTYSGANVLTF
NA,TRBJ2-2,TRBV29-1,CSAREAGELFF
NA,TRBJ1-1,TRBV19,CASSIAGTNTEAFF
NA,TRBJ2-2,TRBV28,CATQGFPRGTGELFF
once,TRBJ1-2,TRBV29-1,CSAEGQRYGYTF
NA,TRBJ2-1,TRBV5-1,CASSVGLGGREQFF
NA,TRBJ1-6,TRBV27,CASSSPGEFSPLHF
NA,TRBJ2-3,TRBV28,CASSPQPTSGGVTDTQYF
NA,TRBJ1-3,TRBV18,CASSPYNRVDGNTIYF
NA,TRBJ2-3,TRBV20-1,CSARDEPTQYF
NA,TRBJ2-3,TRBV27,CASSPQPGTSYVGTQYF
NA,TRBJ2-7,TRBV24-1,CATRWGRNTYEQYF
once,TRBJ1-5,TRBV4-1,CASSGKGKPQHF
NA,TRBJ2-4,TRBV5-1,CASSSGERIAKNIQYF
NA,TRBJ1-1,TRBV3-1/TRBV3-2,CASSQGQYSEAFF
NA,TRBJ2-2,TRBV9,CASSARPLTGELFF
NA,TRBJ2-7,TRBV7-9,CASSPGTSVYEQYF
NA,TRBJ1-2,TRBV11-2,CASSRDSNYGYTF
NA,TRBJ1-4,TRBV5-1,CASSLQTGVGEKLFF
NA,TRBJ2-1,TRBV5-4,CASSFSPESYNEQFF
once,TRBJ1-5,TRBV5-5,CASSLEGLGHQPQHF
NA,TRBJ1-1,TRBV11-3,CASSLVAGMNTEAFF
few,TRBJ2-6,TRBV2,CASRDSGANVLTF
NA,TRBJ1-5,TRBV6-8,CASTYGRAHQPQHF
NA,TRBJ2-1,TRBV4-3,CASSQEKGLWNEQFF
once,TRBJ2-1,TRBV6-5,CASSYQSGGPYNEQFF
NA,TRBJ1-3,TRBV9,CASSAHRAAGNTIYF
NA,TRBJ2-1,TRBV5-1,CASSPIPELNEQFF
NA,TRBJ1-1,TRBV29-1,CSVWTDMNTEAFF
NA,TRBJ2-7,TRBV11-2,CASTTHYEQYF
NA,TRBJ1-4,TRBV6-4,CASSDSPGQGFLEEKLFF
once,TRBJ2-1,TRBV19,CASSSSGGYNEQFF
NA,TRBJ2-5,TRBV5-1,CASSVTSGIETQYF
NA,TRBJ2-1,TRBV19,CASSIGGGFTNEQFF
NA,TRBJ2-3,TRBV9,CASSSQTSGVVDTQYF
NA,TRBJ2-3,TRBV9,CASSEGGTSGANTQYF
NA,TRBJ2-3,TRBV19,CATHPSGGRTDTQYF
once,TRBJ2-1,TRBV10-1,CASGTSGVAQFF
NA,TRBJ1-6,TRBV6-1,CASSEANRNSPLHF
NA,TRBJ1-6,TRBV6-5,CASSYSIRGFNSPLHF
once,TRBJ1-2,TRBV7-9,CASSSYETGNNNGYTF
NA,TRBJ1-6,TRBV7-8,CASSGRSGTGTDSPLHF
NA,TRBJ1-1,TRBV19,CASSIEGNRGTEAFF
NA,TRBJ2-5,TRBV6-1,CASSEGGQGETQYF
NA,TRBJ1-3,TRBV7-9,CASSSGIPNTIYF
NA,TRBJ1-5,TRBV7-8,CASRRTGNSNQPQHF
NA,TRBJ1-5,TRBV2,CASTERGEAQHF
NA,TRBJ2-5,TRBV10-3,CAISDFMPAQETQYF
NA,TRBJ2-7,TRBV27,CASSRRQGAITYEQYF